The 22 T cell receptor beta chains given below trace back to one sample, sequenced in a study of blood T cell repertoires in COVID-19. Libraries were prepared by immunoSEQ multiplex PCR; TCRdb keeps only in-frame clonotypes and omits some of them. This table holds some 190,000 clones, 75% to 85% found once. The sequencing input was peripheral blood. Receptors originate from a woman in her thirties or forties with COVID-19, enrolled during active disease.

The CDR3 region has the DNA TGCGCCAGCAGCCTGAGAGCGGAGTCAGGCTTTCAGTACTTC. Its translation is CASSLRAESGFQYF. The chain joins TRBV5-1 to TRBJ2-4; possible D gene TRBD2, 5 bases. CDR3 length: 14 amino acids. Trimming cost V 4 bases and J 11 bases, with 19 bases left between them. Germline V gene data show CDR1 as SGHRS and CDR2 as YFSETQ.

As DNA, the CDR3 is TGTGCCTGGAGTGAGGGGCTAGCGGGGAGATGGAGCACAGATACGCAGTATTTT. This codes for CAWSEGLAGRWSTDTQYF. The rearrangement uses TRBV30 and TRBJ2-3; 9 nucleotides align to TRBD2. The V and J ends lost 1 base and 0 bases, in that order; junction bases with no gene match: 11. This CDR3 is 18 amino acids long. Per the germline V gene, CDR1 is GTSNPN and CDR2 is SVGIG (reference sequence).

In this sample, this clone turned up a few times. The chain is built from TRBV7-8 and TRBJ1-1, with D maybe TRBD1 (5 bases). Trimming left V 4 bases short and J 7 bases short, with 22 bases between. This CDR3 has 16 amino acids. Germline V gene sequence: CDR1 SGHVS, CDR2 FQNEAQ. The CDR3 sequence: CASSSSLIQGIGEAFF. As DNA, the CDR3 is TGTGCCAGCAGCTCCTCATTAATTCAGGGAATCGGTGAAGCTTTCTTT.

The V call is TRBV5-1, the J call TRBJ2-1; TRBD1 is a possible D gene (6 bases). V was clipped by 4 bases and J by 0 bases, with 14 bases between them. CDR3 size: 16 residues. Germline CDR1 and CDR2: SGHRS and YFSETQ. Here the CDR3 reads CASSNREFGSYNEQFF. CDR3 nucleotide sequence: TGCGCCAGCAGCAACAGGGAATTTGGCTCCTACAATGAGCAGTTCTTC. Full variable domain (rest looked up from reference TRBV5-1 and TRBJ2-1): KAGVTQTPRYLIKTRGQQVTLSCSPISGHRSVSWYQQTPGQGLQFLFEYFSETQRNKGNFPGRFSGRQFSNSRSEMNVSTLELGDSALYLCASSNREFGSYNEQFFGPGTRLTVL.

The CDR3 loop is CASSLFGTDSNQPQHF. The CDR3 nucleotides are TGTGCCAGCAGTTTATTCGGGACAGATAGCAATCAGCCCCAGCATTTT. V gene TRBV6-2 or TRBV6-3 combines with J gene TRBJ1-5; TRBD1 matches 7 bases. Germline V gene lookup returns CDR1 MNHEY and CDR2 SVGEGT. This CDR3 is 16 amino acids long. Trimming removed 4 bases from V and 0 bases from J; junction bases left unmatched: 6.

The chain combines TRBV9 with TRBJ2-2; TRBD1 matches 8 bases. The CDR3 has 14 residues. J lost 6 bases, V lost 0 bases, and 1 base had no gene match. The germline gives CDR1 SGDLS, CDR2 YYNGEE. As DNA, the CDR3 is TGTGCCAGCAGCGTAGGGGGACAGGCCGGGGAGCTGTTTTTT. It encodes CASSVGGQAGELFF.

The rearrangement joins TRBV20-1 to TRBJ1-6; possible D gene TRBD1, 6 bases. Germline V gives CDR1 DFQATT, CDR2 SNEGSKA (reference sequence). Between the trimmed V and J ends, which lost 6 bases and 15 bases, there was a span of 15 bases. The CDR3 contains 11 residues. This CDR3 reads CSAATGLDLHF. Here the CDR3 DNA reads TGCAGTGCGGCCACAGGGTTAGACCTCCACTTT.

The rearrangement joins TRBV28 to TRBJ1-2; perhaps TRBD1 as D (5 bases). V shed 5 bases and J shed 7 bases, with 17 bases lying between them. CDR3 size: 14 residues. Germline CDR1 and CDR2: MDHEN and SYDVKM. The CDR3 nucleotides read TGTGCCAGCAGTGATCGGGGGGAGGGAGGTGGCTACACCTTC. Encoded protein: CASSDRGEGGGYTF.

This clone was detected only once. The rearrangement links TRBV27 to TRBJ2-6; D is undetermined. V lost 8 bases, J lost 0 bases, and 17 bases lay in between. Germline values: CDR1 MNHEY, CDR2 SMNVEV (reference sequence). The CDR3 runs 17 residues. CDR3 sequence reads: CASRVAGLRSGANVLTF. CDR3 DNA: TGTGCCAGCCGCGTTGCAGGTCTACGCTCTGGGGCCAACGTCCTGACTTTC.

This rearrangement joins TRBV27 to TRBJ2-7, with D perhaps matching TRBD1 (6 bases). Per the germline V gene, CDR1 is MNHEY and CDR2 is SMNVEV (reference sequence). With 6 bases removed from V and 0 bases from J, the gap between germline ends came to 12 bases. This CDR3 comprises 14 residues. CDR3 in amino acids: CASSPTGLSYEQYF. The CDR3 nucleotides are TGTGCCAGCAGCCCTACAGGGCTCTCCTACGAGCAGTACTTC.

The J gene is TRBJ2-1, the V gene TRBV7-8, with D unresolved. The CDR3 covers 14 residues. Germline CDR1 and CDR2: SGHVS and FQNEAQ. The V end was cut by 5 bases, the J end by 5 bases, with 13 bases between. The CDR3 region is CASSVGEIHNEQFF. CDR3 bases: TGTGCCAGCAGCGTCGGTGAGATCCACAATGAGCAGTTCTTC.

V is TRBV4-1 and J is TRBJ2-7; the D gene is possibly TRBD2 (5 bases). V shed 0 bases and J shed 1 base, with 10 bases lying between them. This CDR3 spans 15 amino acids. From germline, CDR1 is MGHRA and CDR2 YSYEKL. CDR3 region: CASSQDMRESYEQYF. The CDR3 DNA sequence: TGCGCCAGCAGCCAAGATATGAGGGAGTCCTACGAGCAGTACTTC.

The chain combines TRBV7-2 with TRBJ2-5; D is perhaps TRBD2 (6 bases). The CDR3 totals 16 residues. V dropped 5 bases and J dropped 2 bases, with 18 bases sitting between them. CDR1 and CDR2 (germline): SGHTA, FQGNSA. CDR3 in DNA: TGTGCCAGCAGCGCCCGTCGTGGACTACAGCAAGAGACCCAGTACTTC. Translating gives CASSARRGLQQETQYF.

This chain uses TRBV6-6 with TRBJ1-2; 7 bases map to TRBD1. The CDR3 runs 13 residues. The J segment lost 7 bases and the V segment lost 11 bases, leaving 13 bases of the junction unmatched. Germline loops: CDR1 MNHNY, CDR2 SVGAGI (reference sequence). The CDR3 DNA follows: TGTGCCGTGTCCGACAGGGATTCCGGTGGCTACACCTTC. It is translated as CAVSDRDSGGYTF.

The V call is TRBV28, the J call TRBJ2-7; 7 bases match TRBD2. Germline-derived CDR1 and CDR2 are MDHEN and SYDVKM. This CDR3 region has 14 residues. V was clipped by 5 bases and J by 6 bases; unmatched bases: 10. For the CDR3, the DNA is TGTGCCAGCAGTATCCCCGGGACTACTACCGAGCAGTACTTC. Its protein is CASSIPGTTTEQYF.

CDR3 protein: CASRQWTGSYEQYF. In nucleotides, the CDR3 is TGCGCCAGCAGACAATGGACAGGGTCCTACGAGCAGTACTTC. The rearrangement links TRBV10-2 to TRBJ2-7; 8 nucleotides align to TRBD1. This CDR3 comprises 14 residues. Germline values: CDR1 WSHSY, CDR2 SAAADI. The J segment lost 1 base and the V segment lost 6 bases, leaving 5 bases of the junction unmatched.

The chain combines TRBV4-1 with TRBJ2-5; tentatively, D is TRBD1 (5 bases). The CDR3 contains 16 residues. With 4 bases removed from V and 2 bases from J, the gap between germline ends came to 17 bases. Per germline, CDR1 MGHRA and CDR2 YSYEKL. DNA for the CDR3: TGCGCCAGCAGCCGACAAGGGGTGTCACAGCAAGAGACCCAGTACTTC. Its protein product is CASSRQGVSQQETQYF.

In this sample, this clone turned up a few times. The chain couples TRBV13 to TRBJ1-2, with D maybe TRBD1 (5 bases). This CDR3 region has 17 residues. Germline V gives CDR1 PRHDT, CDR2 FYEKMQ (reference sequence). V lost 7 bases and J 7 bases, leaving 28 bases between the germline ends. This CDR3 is CASISGLERGSLSGYTF. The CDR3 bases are TGTGCCAGCATCTCGGGCTTAGAGCGGGGGTCCCTCAGTGGCTACACCTTC. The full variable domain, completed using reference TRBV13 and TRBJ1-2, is AAGVIQSPRHLIKEKRETATLKCYPIPRHDTVYWYQQGPGQDPQFLISFYEKMQSDKGSIPDRFSAQQFSDYHSELNMSSLELGDSALYFCASISGLERGSLSGYTFGSGTRLTVV.

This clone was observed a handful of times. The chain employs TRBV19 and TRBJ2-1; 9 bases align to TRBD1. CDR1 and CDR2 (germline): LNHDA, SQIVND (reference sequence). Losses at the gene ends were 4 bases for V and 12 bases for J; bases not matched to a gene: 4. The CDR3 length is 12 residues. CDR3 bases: TGTGCCAGTAGTAACGACAGGGGGAGGCAGTTCTTC. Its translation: CASSNDRGRQFF.

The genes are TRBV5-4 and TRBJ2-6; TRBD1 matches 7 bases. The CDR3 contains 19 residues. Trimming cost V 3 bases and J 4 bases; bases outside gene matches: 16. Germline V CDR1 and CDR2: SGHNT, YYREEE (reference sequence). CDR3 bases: TGTGCCAGCAGCTCCACCCGACAGGGCTTGAGGAGCGGGGCCAACGTCCTGACTTTC. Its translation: CASSSTRQGLRSGANVLTF.

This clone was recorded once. The CDR3 loop reads CAWSTGQGNSPLHF. CDR3 nucleotide sequence: TGTGCCTGGAGTACCGGACAGGGCAATTCACCCCTCCACTTT. The genes are TRBV30 and TRBJ1-6; 8 positions match TRBD1. V lost 2 bases and J lost 7; bases outside the gene matches: 4. Germline loops: CDR1 GTSNPN, CDR2 SVGIG (reference sequence). The length of the CDR3 is 14 residues.

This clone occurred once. The CDR3 DNA is TGTGCCAGCAGCGTAACAGAAAACTATGGCTACACCTTC. It specifies CASSVTENYGYTF. The chain carries TRBV12-3 or TRBV12-4 and TRBJ1-2, with D unresolved. V dropped 6 bases and J dropped 2 bases, with 10 bases sitting between them. This CDR3 contains 13 residues.